This T cell receptor beta chain comes out of a study of blood T cell repertoires in COVID-19. Original analysis: Amplification of reference gene primers was used by the study to estimate nucleated cell counts. Sequenced by immunoSEQ multiplex PCR; TCRdb stores in-frame clones only, minus some. The DNA gave D and trimming, while V, J and clone size come from that table. The sample lists fewer than 200,000 clones, more than 75% occurring once. CDR3 length: 15 amino acids. The J segment lost 8 bases and the V segment lost 4 bases, leaving 7 bases of the junction unmatched. The germline V gene has CDR1 MNHEY and CDR2 SVGAGI. Symptom resolution, clearance, or two negative PCRs marked donors in Cohort 3 as recovered.

Sequencing was done on a sample of PBMCs or T cells enriched from blood (not recorded which). The chain recombines TRBV6-5 with TRBJ1-4, with 10 bases fitting TRBD1. This TCR came from a woman in her forties or fifties who had recovered from COVID-19. The DNA for the CDR3 is TGTGCCAGCAGTTCGACAGGGGGCAAGGGGGAAAAACTGTTTTTT. Encoded protein: CASSSTGGKGEKLFF.